Given below is one T cell receptor beta chain in context. What it binds is not known. The data derive from a study of blood T cells in healthy people across ages. The overall study: Template switching picked up about one barcoded beta molecule for each two T cells.

It was with a sample-barcoded 5' primer and a J-beta primer mix that a second PCR of roughly 7 to 12 cycles was run. TCRdb re-derived calls from the 5' RACE reads in MiXCR, one entry per CDR3 protein. The sample holds 250,000 to 300,000 distinct CDR3 sequences; 25% to 30% are singletons and the top ten take 25% to 35%. Overall study results and limits: Naive T cell percentage by flow cytometry tracked strongly with beta diversity. A conclusive naive versus antigen-experienced comparison was prevented by the unsorted PBMCs.

Germline V lookup: CDR1 MNHEY, CDR2 SVGEGT. Trimming cost V 4 bases and J 2 bases; bases outside gene matches: 7. There are 17 residues in the CDR3. The receptor's source is a woman between 65 and 79 years old in good health. The chain recombines TRBV6-2 or TRBV6-3 with TRBJ2-1, with 11 bases matching TRBD2. The material sequenced was blood. This chain's CDR3 is CASSFILSGRAYNEQFF. The CDR3 DNA reads as TGTGCCAGCAGTTTCATCCTTAGCGGGAGGGCCTACAATGAGCAGTTCTTC.